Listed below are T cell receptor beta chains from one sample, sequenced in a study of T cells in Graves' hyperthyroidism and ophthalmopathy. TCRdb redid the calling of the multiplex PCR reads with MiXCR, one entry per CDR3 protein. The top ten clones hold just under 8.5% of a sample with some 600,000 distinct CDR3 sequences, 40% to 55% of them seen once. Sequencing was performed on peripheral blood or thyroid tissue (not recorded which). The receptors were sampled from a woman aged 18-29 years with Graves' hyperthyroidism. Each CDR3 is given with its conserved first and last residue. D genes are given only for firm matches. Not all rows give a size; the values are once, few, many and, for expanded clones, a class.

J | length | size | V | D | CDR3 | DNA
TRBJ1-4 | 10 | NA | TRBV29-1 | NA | CSAGNEKLFF | TGCAGCGCCGGTAATGAAAAACTGTTTTTT
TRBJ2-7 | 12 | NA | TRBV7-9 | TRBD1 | CATRRTGGEQYF | TGTGCCACCCGGAGGACAGGGGGAGAGCAGTACTTC
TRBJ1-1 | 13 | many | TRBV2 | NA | CASVVTESTEAFF | TGTGCCAGCGTTGTAACGGAAAGCACTGAAGCTTTCTTT
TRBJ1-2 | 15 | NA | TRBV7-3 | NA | CASSQVQTDNYGYTF | TGCGCCAGCAGCCAAGTACAGACAGATAACTATGGCTACACCTTC
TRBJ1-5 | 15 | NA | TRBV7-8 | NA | CASSFLLGGDQPQHF | TGTGCCAGCAGCTTTCTTTTGGGAGGGGATCAGCCCCAGCATTTT
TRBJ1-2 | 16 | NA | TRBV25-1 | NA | CASSGTEATTNYGYTF | TGTGCCAGCAGTGGGACAGAGGCTACTACTAACTATGGCTACACCTTC
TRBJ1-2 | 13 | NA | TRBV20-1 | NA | CSARPRVTYGYTF | TGCAGTGCTAGACCAAGGGTAACCTATGGCTACACCTTC
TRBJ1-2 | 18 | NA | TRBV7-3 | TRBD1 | CASSSPPRDRGRSYGYTF | TGTGCCAGCAGCTCCCCTCCCCGGGACAGGGGGCGCTCCTATGGCTACACCTTC
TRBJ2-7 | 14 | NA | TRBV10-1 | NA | CASSESQGAGEQYF | TGCGCCAGCAGTGAGTCTCAAGGGGCAGGGGAGCAGTACTTC
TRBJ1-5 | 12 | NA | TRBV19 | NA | CASRISNQPQHF | TGTGCCAGTCGAATTAGCAATCAGCCCCAGCATTTT
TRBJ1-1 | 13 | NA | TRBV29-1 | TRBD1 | CSVEEDRDTEAFF | TGCAGCGTTGAAGAGGACAGGGACACTGAAGCTTTCTTT
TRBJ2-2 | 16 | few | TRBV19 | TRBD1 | CASTPIDRGNTGELFF | TGTGCCAGTACCCCGATAGACAGGGGAAACACCGGGGAGCTGTTTTTT